The 5 T cell receptor beta chains in this list originate from one sample, sequenced in a study of T cells in Graves' hyperthyroidism and ophthalmopathy. RNA transcripts yielded amplified TCR beta CDR3 regions. When the TCR CDR3 underwent first-round RT-PCR, the HTBI primer set was used. TCRdb independently ran MiXCR on the multiplex PCR reads; one entry per CDR3 protein. The table has roughly 580,000 distinct CDR3 sequences, 14% seen once; the top ten hold 4.5% to 6%. The sample taken for sequencing was blood. The receptors shown here come from a woman in her twenties or thirties with Graves' hyperthyroidism that later progressed to Graves' ophthalmopathy.

As to this clonotype: Since a much larger clone is just one base distant, this may be a read error. This CDR3 is missing its conserved last phenylalanine or tryptophan, likely due to a read error. This chain links TRBV27 with TRBJ2-5; the D gene is possibly TRBD1 (6 bases). Trimming pared 6 bases from V and 0 bases from J, leaving 20 bases between. This CDR3 region has 17 residues. Germline CDR1 is MNHEY and CDR2 is SMNVEV (reference sequence). The CDR3 sequence: CASRKTRTVRNQETQYS. CDR3 bases: TGTGCCAGCAGGAAGACAAGGACAGTACGTAACCAAGAGACCCAGTACTCC.

J is TRBJ2-1 and V is TRBV4-2; no definite D call. The CDR3 consists of 10 residues. Germline assignment: CDR1 LGHNA and CDR2 YNFKEQ. V gave up 8 bases and J gave up 9 bases, with 8 bases separating them. DNA of the CDR3: TGTGCCAGCGGCTTCTCTGAGCAGTTCTTC. Amino acids: CASGFSEQFF.

This clonotype was recorded at least ten times. CDR3: CASSLEYTAHTQYF. CDR3 DNA: TGTGCCAGCAGCTTAGAGTACACAGCACATACGCAGTATTTT. The genes are TRBV7-2 and TRBJ2-3; D not resolved. The CDR3 consists of 14 residues. V was cut by 1 base and J by 7 bases, with 12 bases left in between. Germline V lookup: CDR1 SGHTA, CDR2 FQGNSA. The variable domain in full, completed from reference TRBV7-2 and TRBJ2-3, reads GAGVSQSPSNKVTEKGKDVELRCDPISGHTALYWYRQSLGQGLEFLIYFQGNSAPDKSGLPSDRFSAERTGGSVSTLTIQRTQQEDSAVYLCASSLEYTAHTQYFGPGTRLTVL.

To note about this clonotype: One end of the junction does not line up with germline, which may come from a read error. V usage is TRBV5-1 and J usage is TRBJ1-2; 7 nucleotides agree with TRBD1. In germline, CDR1 is SGHRS, CDR2 YFSETQ. CDR3 size: 13 residues. The CDR3, as DNA: TGCGCCCGCAGTTTAACAGGGGAGTATGGCTACACCTTC. Encoded protein: CARSLTGEYGYTF.

This clonotype was detected ten times or more. The chain combines TRBV11-3 with TRBJ1-1; the D is unclear. V was shortened by 4 bases and J by 6 bases, with 12 bases between the two germline ends. The length of the CDR3 is 13 residues. Germline assignment: CDR1 SGHNT and CDR2 YENEEA. In nucleotides, the CDR3 is TGTGCCAGCAGCTCCACTTTCGCCTCTGAAGCTTTCTTT. Its translation is CASSSTFASEAFF.